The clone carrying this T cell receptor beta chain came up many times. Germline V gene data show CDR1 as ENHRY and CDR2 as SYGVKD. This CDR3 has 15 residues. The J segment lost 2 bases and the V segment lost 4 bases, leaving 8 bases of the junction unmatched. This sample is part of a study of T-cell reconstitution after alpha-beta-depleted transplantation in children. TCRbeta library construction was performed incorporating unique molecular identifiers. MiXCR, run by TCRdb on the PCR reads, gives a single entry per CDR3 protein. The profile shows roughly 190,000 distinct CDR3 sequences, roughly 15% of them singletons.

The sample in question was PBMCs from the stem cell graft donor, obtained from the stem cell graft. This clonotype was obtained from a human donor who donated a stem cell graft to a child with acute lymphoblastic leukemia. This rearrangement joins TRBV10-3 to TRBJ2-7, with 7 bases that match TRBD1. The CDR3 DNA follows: TGTGCCATCAGTGTACGTGGTCAGGGGGCCTACGAGCAGTACTTC. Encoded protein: CAISVRGQGAYEQYF.